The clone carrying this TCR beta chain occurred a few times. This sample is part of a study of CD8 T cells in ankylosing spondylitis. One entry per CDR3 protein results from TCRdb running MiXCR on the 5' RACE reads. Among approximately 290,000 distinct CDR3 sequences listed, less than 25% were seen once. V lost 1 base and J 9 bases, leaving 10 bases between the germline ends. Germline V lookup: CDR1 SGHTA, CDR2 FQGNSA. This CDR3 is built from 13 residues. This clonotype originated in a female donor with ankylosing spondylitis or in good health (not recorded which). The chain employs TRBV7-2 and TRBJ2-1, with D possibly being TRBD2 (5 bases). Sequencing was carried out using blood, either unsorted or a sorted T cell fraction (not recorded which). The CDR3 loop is CASSLDGIGEQFF. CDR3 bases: TGTGCCAGCAGCTTAGACGGGATTGGTGAGCAGTTCTTC. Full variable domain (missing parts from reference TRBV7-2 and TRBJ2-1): GAGVSQSPSNKVTEKGKDVELRCDPISGHTALYWYRQSLGQGLEFLIYFQGNSAPDKSGLPSDRFSAERTGGSVSTLTIQRTQQEDSAVYLCASSLDGIGEQFFGPGTRLTVL.